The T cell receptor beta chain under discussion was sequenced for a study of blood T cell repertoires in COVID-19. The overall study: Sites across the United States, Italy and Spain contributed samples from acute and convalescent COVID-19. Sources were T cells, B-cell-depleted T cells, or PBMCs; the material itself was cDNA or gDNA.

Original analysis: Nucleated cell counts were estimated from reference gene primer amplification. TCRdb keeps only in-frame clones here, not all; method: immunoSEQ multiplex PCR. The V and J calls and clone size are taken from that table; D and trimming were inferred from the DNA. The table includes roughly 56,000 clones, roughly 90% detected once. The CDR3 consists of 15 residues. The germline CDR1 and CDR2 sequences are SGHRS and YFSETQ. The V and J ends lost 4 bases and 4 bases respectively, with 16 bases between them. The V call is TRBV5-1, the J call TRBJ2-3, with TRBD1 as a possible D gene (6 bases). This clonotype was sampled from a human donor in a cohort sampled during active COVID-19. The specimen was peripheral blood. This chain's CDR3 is CASSKTTGTPDTQYF. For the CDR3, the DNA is TGCGCCAGCAGCAAGACTACAGGGACCCCAGATACGCAGTATTTT.